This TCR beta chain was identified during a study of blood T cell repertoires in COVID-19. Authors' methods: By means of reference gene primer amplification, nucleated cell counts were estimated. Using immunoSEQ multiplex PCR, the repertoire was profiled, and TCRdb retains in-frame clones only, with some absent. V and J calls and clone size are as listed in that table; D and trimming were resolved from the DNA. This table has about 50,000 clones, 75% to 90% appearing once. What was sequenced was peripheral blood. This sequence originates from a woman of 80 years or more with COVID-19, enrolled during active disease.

DNA of the CDR3: TGTGCCAGTAGTATAAGGGCTAGCGGGAGCTACGAGCAGTACTTC. As protein: CASSIRASGSYEQYF. The chain combines TRBV19 with TRBJ2-7, with 10 nucleotides matching TRBD2. With V trimmed by 2 bases and J by 3 bases, 4 bases remained unmatched. Germline CDR1 is LNHDA and CDR2 is SQIVND (reference sequence). The CDR3 has 15 amino acids.